This T cell receptor (beta chain) emerged from a study of graft-versus-host responses after intestinal transplantation. As regards this clone: Its cognate antigen is unknown.

Germline-derived CDR1 and CDR2 are MGHRA and YSYEKL. Trimming took off 8 bases at V and 0 bases at J, with 14 bases between the two ends. This CDR3 spans 14 amino acids. Generated by immunoSEQ multiplex PCR, the TCRdb table keeps only in-frame clones and is missing some. Among 120,000 or so clones listed, around 93% were seen once. This sequence originates from a human donor who received an intestinal transplant. The J gene is TRBJ2-7, the V gene TRBV4-1, with a tentative D call TRBD2 (7 bases). Here the sequenced sample was unstimulated CD8+ T cells sorted from spleen or lymph node cells, taken before intestinal transplant. The CDR3 DNA reads TGCGCCAGCGTAAGGGAGGGGGGCTCCTACGAGCAGTACTTC. Amino acids: CASVREGGSYEQYF.